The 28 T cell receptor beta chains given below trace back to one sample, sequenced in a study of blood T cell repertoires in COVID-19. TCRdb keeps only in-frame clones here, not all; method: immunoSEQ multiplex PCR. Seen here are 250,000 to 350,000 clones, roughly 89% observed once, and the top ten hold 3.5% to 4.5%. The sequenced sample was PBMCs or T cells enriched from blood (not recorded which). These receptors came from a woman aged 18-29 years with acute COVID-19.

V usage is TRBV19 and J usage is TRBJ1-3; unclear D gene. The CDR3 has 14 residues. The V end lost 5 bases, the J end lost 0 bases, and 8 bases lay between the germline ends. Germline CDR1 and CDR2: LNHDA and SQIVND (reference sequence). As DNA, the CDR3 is TGTGCCAGTAGTTCTCGGTACTCTGGAAACACCATATATTTT. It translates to CASSSRYSGNTIYF.

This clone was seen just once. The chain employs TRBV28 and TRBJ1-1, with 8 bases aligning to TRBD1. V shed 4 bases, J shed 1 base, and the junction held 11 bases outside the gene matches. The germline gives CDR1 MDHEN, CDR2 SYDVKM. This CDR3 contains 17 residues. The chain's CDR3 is CASSSPGQEEGNTEAFF. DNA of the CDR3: TGTGCCAGCAGTTCTCCGGGACAGGAGGAGGGGAACACTGAAGCTTTCTTT.

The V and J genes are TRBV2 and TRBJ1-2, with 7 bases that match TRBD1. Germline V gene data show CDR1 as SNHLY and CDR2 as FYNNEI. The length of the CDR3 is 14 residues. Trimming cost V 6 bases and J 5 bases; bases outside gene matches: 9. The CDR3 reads CASRGDSLLYGYTF. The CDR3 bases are TGTGCCAGCAGAGGGGACAGTCTCCTTTATGGCTACACCTTC.

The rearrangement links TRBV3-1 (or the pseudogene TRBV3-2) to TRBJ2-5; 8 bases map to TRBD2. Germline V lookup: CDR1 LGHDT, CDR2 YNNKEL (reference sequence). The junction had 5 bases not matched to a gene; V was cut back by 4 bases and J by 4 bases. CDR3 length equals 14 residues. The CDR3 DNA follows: TGTGCCAGCAGCCCCACTAGCGGTGCAGAGACCCAGTACTTC. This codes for CASSPTSGAETQYF.

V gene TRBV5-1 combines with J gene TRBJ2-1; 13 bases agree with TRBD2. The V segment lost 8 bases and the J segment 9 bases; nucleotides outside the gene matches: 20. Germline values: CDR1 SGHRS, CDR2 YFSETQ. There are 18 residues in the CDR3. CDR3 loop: CASSMSLLGLAGDREQFF. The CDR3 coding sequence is TGCGCCAGTTCGATGTCCCTATTAGGACTAGCGGGAGATCGTGAGCAGTTCTTC.

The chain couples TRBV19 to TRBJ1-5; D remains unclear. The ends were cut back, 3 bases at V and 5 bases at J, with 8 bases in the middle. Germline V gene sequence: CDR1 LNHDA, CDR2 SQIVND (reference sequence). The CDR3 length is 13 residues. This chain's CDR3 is CASSMYGDQPQHF. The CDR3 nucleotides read TGTGCCAGTAGTATGTACGGAGATCAGCCCCAGCATTTT.

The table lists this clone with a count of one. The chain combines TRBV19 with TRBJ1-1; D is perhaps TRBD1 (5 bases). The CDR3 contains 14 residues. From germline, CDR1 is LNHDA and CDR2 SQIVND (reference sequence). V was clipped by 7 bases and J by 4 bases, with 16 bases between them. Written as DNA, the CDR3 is TGTGCCAGTAAAAACGGAGGGGCGGGCACTGAAGCTTTCTTT. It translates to CASKNGGAGTEAFF.

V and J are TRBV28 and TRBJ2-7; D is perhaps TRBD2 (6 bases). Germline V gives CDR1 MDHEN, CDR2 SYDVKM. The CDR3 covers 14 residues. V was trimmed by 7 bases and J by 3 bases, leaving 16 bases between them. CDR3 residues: CASTTRDFSYEQYF. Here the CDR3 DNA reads TGTGCCAGCACCACCCGGGACTTTAGCTACGAGCAGTACTTC. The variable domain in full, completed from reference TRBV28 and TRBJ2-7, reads DVKVTQSSRYLVKRTGEKVFLECVQDMDHENMFWYRQDPGLGLRLIYFSYDVKMKEKGDIPEGYSVSREKKERFSLILESASTNQTSMYLCASTTRDFSYEQYFGPGTRLTVT.

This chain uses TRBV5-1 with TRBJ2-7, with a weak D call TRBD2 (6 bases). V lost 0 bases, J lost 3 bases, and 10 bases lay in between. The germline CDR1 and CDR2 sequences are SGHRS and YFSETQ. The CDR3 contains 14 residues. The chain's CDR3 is CASSLGYGGYEQYF. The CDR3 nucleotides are TGCGCCAGCAGCTTGGGGTACGGGGGCTACGAGCAGTACTTC. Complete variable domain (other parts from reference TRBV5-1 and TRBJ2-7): KAGVTQTPRYLIKTRGQQVTLSCSPISGHRSVSWYQQTPGQGLQFLFEYFSETQRNKGNFPGRFSGRQFSNSRSEMNVSTLELGDSALYLCASSLGYGGYEQYFGPGTRLTVT.

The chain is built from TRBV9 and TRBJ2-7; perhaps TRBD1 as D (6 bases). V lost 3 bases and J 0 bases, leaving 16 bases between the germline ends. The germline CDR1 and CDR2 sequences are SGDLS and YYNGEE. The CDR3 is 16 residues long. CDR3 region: CASSGRPDRSSYEQYF. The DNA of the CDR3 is TGTGCCAGCAGCGGAAGGCCCGACAGGAGCTCCTACGAGCAGTACTTC.

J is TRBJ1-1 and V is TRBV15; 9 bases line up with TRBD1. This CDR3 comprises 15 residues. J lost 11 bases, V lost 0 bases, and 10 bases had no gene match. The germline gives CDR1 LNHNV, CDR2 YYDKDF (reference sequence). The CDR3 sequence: CATSRDPGQGMVAFF. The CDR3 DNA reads TGTGCCACCAGCAGAGATCCGGGACAGGGTATGGTGGCTTTCTTT.

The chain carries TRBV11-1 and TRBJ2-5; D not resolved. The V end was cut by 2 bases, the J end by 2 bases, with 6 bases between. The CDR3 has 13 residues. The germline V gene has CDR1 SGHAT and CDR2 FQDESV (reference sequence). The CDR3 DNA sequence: TGTGCCAGCAGCTTATGGCGGCAAGAGACCCAGTACTTC. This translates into CASSLWRQETQYF.

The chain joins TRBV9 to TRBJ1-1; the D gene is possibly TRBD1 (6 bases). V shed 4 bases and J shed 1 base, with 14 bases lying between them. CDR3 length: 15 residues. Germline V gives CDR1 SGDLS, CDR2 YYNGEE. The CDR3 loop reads CASSPSDSRNTEAFF. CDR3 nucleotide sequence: TGTGCCAGCAGCCCTTCGGACAGCAGGAACACTGAAGCTTTCTTT.

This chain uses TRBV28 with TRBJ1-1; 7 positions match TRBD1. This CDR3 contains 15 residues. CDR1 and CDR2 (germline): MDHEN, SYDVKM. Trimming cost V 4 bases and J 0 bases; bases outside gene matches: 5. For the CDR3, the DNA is TGTGCCAGCAGTTCCAGGACAGGTCTGAACACTGAAGCTTTCTTT. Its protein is CASSSRTGLNTEAFF. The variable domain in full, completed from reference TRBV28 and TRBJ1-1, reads DVKVTQSSRYLVKRTGEKVFLECVQDMDHENMFWYRQDPGLGLRLIYFSYDVKMKEKGDIPEGYSVSREKKERFSLILESASTNQTSMYLCASSSRTGLNTEAFFGQGTRLTVV.

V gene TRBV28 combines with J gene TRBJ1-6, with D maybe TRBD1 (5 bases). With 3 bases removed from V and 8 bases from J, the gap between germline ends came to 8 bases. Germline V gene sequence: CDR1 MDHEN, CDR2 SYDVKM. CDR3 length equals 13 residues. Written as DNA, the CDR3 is TGTGCCAGCAGTTTCCTCAGGGATTCACCCCTCCACTTT. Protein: CASSFLRDSPLHF.

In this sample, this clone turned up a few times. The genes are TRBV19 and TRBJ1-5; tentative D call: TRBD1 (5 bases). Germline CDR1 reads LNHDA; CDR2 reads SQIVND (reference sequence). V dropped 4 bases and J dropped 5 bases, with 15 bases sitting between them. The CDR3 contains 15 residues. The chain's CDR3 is CASSRQGLADQPQHF. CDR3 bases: TGTGCCAGTAGTAGGCAGGGCTTGGCGGATCAGCCCCAGCATTTT.

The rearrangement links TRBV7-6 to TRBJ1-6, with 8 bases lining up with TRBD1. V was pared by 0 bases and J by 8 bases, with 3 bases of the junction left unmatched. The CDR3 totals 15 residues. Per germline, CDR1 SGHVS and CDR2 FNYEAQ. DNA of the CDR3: TGTGCCAGCAGCTTAGCGGACAGGGAGGATTCACCCCTCCACTTT. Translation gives CASSLADREDSPLHF.

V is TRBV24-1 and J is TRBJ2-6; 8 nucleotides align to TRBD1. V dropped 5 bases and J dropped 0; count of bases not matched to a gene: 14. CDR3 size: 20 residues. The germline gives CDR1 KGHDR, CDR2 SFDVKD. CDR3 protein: CATSGPARGPEPSGANVLTF. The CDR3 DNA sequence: TGTGCCACCAGTGGACCGGCCAGGGGGCCAGAACCCTCTGGGGCCAACGTCCTGACTTTC.

This CDR3 is CASSSGGNEKLFF. CDR3 bases: TGTGCCAGCAGCTCCGGGGGAAATGAAAAACTGTTTTTT. The genes are TRBV7-9 and TRBJ1-4; possible D gene TRBD1, 5 bases. Germline assignment: CDR1 SEHNR and CDR2 FQNEAQ (reference sequence). The CDR3 is 13 residues long. The V gene lost 4 bases and the J gene lost 5 bases, with 8 bases spanning the gap.

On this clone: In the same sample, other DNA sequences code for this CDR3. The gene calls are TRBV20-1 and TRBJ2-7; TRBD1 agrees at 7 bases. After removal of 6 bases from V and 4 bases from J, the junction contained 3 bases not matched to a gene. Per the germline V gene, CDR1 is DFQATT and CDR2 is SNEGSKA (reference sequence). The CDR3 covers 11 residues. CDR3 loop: CSARQGYEQYF. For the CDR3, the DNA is TGCAGTGCGAGACAGGGTTACGAGCAGTACTTC.

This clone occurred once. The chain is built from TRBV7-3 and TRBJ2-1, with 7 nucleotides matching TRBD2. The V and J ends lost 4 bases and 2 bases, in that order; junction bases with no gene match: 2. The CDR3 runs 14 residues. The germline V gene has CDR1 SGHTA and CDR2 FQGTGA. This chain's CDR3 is CASSWTSAYNEQFF. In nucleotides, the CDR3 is TGTGCCAGCAGCTGGACTAGTGCCTACAATGAGCAGTTCTTC.

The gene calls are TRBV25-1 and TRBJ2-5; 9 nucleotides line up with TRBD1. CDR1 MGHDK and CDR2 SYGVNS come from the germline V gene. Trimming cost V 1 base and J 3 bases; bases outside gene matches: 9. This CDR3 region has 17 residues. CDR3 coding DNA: TGTGCCAGCAGTGAATGGGGGGGGACAGGGAGTAAAGAGACCCAGTACTTC. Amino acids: CASSEWGGTGSKETQYF.

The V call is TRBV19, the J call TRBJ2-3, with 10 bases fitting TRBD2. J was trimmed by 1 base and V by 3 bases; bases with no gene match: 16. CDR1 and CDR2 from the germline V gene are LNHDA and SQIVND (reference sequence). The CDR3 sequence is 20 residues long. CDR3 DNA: TGTGCCAGTAGTATCTGCCTAGCGGGAGTTTGGTGTAATGGCACAGATACGCAGTATTTT. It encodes CASSICLAGVWCNGTDTQYF.

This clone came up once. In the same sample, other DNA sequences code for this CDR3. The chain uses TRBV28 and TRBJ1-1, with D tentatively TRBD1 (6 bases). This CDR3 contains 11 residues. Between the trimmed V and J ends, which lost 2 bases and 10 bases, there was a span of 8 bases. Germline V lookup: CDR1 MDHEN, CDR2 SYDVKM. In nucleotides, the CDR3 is TGTGCCAGCAGTTTAAGGGGGGGAGCTTTCTTT. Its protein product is CASSLRGGAFF.

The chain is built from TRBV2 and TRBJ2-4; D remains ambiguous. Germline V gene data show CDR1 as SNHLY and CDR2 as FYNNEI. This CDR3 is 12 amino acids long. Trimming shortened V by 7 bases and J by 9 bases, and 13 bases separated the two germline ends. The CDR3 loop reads CASTPTRSIQYF. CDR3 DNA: TGTGCCAGCACCCCTACGCGAAGCATTCAGTACTTC.

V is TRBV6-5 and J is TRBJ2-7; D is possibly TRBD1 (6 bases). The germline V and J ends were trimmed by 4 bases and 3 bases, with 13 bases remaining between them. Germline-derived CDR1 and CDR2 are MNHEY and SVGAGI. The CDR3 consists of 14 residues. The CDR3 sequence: CASSSRRDNYEQYF. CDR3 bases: TGTGCCAGCAGTTCCCGTCGGGACAACTACGAGCAGTACTTC.

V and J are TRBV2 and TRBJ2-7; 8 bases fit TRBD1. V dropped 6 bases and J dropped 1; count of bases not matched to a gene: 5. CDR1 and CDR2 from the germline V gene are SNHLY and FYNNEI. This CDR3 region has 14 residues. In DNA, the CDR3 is TGTGCCAGCAGATTCGGACAGGGATCCTACGAGCAGTACTTC. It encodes CASRFGQGSYEQYF.

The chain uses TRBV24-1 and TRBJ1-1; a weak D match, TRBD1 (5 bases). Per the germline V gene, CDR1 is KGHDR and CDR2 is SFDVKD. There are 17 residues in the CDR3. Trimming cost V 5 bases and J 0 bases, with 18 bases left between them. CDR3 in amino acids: CATSGAGGVDMNTEAFF. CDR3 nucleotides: TGTGCCACCAGTGGGGCCGGGGGGGTTGACATGAACACTGAAGCTTTCTTT.